This T cell receptor beta chain was observed in a study of vaccination effects on CD4 cells after COVID-19. With 2 bases removed from V and 1 base from J, the gap between germline ends came to 10 bases. The CDR3 spans 14 residues. The germline V gene has CDR1 SGDLS and CDR2 YYNGEE. Study-level results: New vaccine-induced clones dominated post-vaccine spike-reactive clones in convalescents. Early timepoints after infection were absent, and convalescent patients were few in the study.

Ahead of sequencing, the ViraFEST assay grew antigen-specific CD4+ T cells using viral peptide pools. Investigators separated out CD4+ T cells once around 9 days of culture had passed. The person was diagnosed with PCR-confirmed SARS-CoV-2 infection between March and December 2020. It was an HIV-1 Nef peptide pool that made up the negative control culture. About this clone: Antigen: not known.

Assay used: immunoSEQ multiplex PCR; TCRdb lists only in-frame clones, some missing. Of around 75,000 clones in the sample, roughly 73% were seen once. Sample: CD4+ T cells from PBMCs cultured with HIV peptides, taken before COVID-19 vaccination. Subset in this sample: HIV-1 Nef peptide pool negative control/reference culture. The clonotype originates from a human donor who had a prior SARS-CoV-2 infection. This chain joins TRBV9 and TRBJ2-7, with a tentative D call TRBD1 (6 bases). DNA of the CDR3: TGTGCCAGCAGCGTCCAGGGGAATTCCTACGAGCAGTACTTC. It translates to CASSVQGNSYEQYF.